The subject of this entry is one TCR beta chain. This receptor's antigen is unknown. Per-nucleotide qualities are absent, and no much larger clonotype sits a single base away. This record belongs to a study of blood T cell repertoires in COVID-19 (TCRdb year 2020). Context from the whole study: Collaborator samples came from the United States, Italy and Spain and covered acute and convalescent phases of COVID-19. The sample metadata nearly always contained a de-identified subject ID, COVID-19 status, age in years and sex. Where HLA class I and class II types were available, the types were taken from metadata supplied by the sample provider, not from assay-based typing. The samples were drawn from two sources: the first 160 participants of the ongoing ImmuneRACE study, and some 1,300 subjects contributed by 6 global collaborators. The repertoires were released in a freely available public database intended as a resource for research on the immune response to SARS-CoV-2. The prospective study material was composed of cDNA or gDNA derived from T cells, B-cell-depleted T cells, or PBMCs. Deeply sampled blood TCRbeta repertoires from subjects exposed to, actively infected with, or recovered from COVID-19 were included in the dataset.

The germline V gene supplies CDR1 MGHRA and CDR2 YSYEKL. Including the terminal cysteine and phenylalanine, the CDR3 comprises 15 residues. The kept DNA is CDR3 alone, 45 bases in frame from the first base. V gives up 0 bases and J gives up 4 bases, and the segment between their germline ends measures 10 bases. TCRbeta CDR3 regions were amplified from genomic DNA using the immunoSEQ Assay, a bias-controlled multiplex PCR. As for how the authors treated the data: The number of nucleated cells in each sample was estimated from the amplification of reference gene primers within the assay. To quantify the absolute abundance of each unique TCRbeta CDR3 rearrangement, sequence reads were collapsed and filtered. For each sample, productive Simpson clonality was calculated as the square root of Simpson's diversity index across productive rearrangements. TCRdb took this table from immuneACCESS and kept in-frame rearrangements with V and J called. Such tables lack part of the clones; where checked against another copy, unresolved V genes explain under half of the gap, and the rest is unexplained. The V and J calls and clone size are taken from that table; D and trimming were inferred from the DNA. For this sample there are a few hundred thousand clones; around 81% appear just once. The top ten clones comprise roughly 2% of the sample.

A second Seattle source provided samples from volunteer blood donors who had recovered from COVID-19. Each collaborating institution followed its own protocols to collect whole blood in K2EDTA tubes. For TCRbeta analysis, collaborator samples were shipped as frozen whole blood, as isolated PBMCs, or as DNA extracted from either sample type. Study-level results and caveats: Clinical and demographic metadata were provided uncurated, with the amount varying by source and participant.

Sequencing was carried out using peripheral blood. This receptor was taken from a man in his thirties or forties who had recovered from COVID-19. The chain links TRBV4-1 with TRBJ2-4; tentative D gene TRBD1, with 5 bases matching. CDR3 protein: CASSQERQIKNIQYF. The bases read TGCGCCAGCAGCCAAGAACGACAGATAAAAAACATTCAGTACTTC.